A single sample gave rise to the 16 T cell receptor beta chains below, sequenced in a study of blood T cell repertoires in COVID-19. Sequenced by immunoSEQ multiplex PCR; TCRdb stores in-frame clones only, minus some. This sample has 310,000 or so clones, with under 90% found just once. The specimen was PBMCs or T cells enriched from blood (not recorded which). These receptor sequences come from a woman younger than 30 who had recovered from COVID-19.

The chain couples TRBV5-4 to TRBJ2-1; D possibly corresponds to TRBD2 (6 bases). The CDR3 loop spans 15 amino acids. CDR1 and CDR2 (germline): SGHNT, YYREEE (reference sequence). The V end was cut by 4 bases, the J end by 0 bases, with 11 bases between. The CDR3 DNA reads as TGTGCCAGCAGCCTCGGGGGTCCCTCCTACAATGAGCAGTTCTTC. Its translation: CASSLGGPSYNEQFF.

The gene calls are TRBV10-1 and TRBJ1-5; D is undetermined. The length of the CDR3 is 13 residues. The V end lost 5 bases, the J end lost 3 bases, and 8 bases lay between the germline ends. CDR1 WNHNN and CDR2 SYGVQD come from the germline V gene (reference sequence). For the CDR3, the DNA is TGCGCCAGCAGTCCGGGTTTCAATCAGCCCCAGCATTTT. This gives the protein CASSPGFNQPQHF.

The V and J genes are TRBV2 and TRBJ1-3; 8 bases are a match to TRBD1. This CDR3 is built from 15 residues. V dropped 7 bases and J dropped 3; count of bases not matched to a gene: 8. The germline gives CDR1 SNHLY, CDR2 FYNNEI. DNA for the CDR3: TGTGCCAGCACTGGACAGGGAGGCAGTGGAAACACCATATATTTT. It yields the protein CASTGQGGSGNTIYF.

The chain joins TRBV28 to TRBJ1-2; no definite D call. The V end lost 6 bases, the J end lost 0 bases, and 17 bases lay between the germline ends. CDR1 MDHEN and CDR2 SYDVKM come from the germline V gene. CDR3 length equals 16 residues. The CDR3 region is CASSDAGVRANYGYTF. The DNA of the CDR3 is TGTGCCAGCAGCGACGCCGGGGTTCGAGCTAACTATGGCTACACCTTC.

The rearrangement joins TRBV3-1 (or the pseudogene TRBV3-2) to TRBJ2-2, with TRBD2 as a possible D gene (5 bases). The ends were cut back, 0 bases at V and 1 base at J, with 6 bases in the middle. The germline CDR1 and CDR2 sequences are LGHDT and YNNKEL (reference sequence). The CDR3 runs to 15 residues. The CDR3: CASSQDGGNTGELFF. The CDR3 coding sequence is TGTGCCAGCAGCCAAGATGGAGGGAACACCGGGGAGCTGTTTTTT.

This chain connects TRBV18 to TRBJ1-2, with 7 bases identical to TRBD1. This CDR3 comprises 14 residues. V shed 3 bases and J 8 bases; nucleotides not matched to a gene: 9. The germline V gene encodes CDR1 KGHSH and CDR2 LQKENI. CDR3 in DNA: TGTGCCAGCTCACCGGACAGGTCCTGGCGGGGCTACACCTTC. Its protein product is CASSPDRSWRGYTF.

This chain uses TRBV5-4 with TRBJ2-7; 7 nucleotides match TRBD2. This CDR3 comprises 13 residues. The junction had 2 bases not matched to a gene; V was cut back by 2 bases and J by 3 bases. CDR1 is SGHNT, CDR2 YYREEE, per germline (reference sequence). As DNA, the CDR3 is TGTGCCAGCAGCTTCGGGGGGAGCTACGAGCAGTACTTC. Translated: CASSFGGSYEQYF.

This chain links TRBV19 with TRBJ1-2; no firm D call. The CDR3 is made up of 13 amino acids. V was clipped by 6 bases and J by 5 bases, with 13 bases between them. Germline CDR1 is LNHDA and CDR2 is SQIVND (reference sequence). Here the CDR3 reads CASSQDSPYGYTF. CDR3 nucleotides: TGTGCCAGTAGCCAGGACTCCCCTTATGGCTACACCTTC.

The chain recombines TRBV9 with TRBJ1-1, with D perhaps TRBD1 (5 bases). Germline CDR1 is SGDLS and CDR2 is YYNGEE. Trimming took off 3 bases at V and 7 bases at J, with 13 bases between the two ends. The CDR3 sequence is 13 residues long. CDR3 bases: TGTGCCAGCAGCGATGTCGACAGCATTGAAGCTTTCTTT. Residues: CASSDVDSIEAFF.

In its sample, this clone was seen once. This chain connects TRBV5-6 to TRBJ2-5; 10 nucleotides line up with TRBD2. CDR3 length: 15 amino acids. CDR1 is SGHDT, CDR2 YYEEEE, per germline. V dropped 2 bases and J dropped 3; count of bases not matched to a gene: 4. The CDR3 spells CASSFERGGEETQYF. The CDR3 nucleotides are TGTGCCAGCAGCTTTGAGCGGGGGGGAGAAGAGACCCAGTACTTC.

The rearrangement joins TRBV4-2 to TRBJ1-3; TRBD1 aligns across 12 bases. J gave up 5 bases and V 1 base, and 9 bases lay outside the gene matches. The germline CDR1 and CDR2 sequences are LGHNA and YNFKEQ. The CDR3 covers 18 residues. The CDR3, as DNA: TGTGCCAGCAGCCAAGCAGGGACAGGGGGCCAGGTTCGAAACACCATATATTTT. It codes for CASSQAGTGGQVRNTIYF.

The chain couples TRBV2 to TRBJ2-7; D not certain. Germline CDR1 and CDR2: SNHLY and FYNNEI. Trimming removed 3 bases from V and 0 bases from J, with 9 bases in between. The length of the CDR3 is 14 residues. The CDR3 region has the DNA TGTGCCAGCAGTGATTCAAGCTTCTCCTACGAGCAGTACTTC. Translating it yields CASSDSSFSYEQYF.

This clone has a single count. The chain links TRBV6-6 to TRBJ1-4; 7 nucleotides line up with TRBD1. Looked up from germline, CDR1 is MNHNY and CDR2 is SVGAGI (reference sequence). J lost 7 bases, V lost 8 bases, and 13 bases had no gene match. The CDR3 loop spans 15 amino acids. Here the CDR3 DNA reads TGTGCCAGCCGCCGACAGGGCGTCGTTCGTGAAAAACTGTTTTTT. This encodes CASRRQGVVREKLFF.

CDR3 DNA sequence: TGTGCCAGCAGTGAACCAGCTAACTATGGCTACACCTTC. It yields the protein CASSEPANYGYTF. The chain recombines TRBV2 with TRBJ1-2, with no clear D. Trimming left V 2 bases short and J 0 bases short, with 4 bases between. Germline CDR1 is SNHLY and CDR2 is FYNNEI. The CDR3 consists of 13 residues.

J is TRBJ2-2 and V is TRBV19; 7 nucleotides line up with TRBD2. The germline gives CDR1 LNHDA, CDR2 SQIVND (reference sequence). This CDR3 has 14 residues. V trimming: 2 bases; J trimming: 9 bases; junction bases outside the gene matches: 6. The CDR3 protein is CASSISGTIRELFF. CDR3 sequence (DNA): TGTGCCAGTAGTATAAGCGGGACCATAAGGGAGCTGTTTTTT.

This chain links TRBV28 with TRBJ1-6, with D uncertain. V lost 5 bases and J lost 5, with 10 bases in between. Germline V lookup: CDR1 MDHEN, CDR2 SYDVKM. This CDR3 is 14 amino acids long. The CDR3 region is CASSVYLHNSPLHF. The CDR3 coding sequence is TGTGCCAGCAGTGTCTACTTGCATAATTCACCCCTCCACTTT.